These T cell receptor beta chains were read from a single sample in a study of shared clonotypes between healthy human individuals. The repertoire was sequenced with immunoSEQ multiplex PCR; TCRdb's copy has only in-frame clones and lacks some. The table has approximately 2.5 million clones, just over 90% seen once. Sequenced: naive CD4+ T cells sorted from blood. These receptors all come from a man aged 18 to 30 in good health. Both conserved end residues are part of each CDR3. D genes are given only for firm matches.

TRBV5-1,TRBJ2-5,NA,TGCGCCAGCAGCTCCTCCGGCGAGACCCAGTACTTC,CASSSSGETQYF
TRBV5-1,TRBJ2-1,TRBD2,TGCGCCAGCAGCTTGGGCAATCTAGCGGGAGGTTACAATGAGCAGTTCTTC,CASSLGNLAGGYNEQFF
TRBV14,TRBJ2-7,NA,TGTGCCAGCAGCCAATTCCGGTTTTACGAGCAGTACTTC,CASSQFRFYEQYF
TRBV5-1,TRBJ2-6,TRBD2,TGCGCCAGCAGCGAGACTAGCGCTAGCTCTGGGGCCAACGTCCTGACTTTC,CASSETSASSGANVLTF
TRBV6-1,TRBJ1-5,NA,TGTGCCAGCAGTCCGGACGAGGTTCAGCCCCAGCATTTT,CASSPDEVQPQHF
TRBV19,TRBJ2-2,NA,TGTGCCAGTAGTAAAGACAGGAACACCGGGGAGCTGTTTTTT,CASSKDRNTGELFF
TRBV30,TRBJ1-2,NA,TGTGCCTGGACCCAGGGAACGCAGCACTATGGCTACACCTTC,CAWTQGTQHYGYTF
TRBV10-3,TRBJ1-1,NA,TGTGCCATCAGTGAGCTACAGATGAACACTGAAGCTTTCTTT,CAISELQMNTEAFF
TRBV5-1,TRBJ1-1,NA,TGCGCCAGCAACTTGGGACCCTTGAACACTGAAGCTTTCTTT,CASNLGPLNTEAFF
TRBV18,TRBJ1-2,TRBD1,TGTGCCAGCTCACCATTGGCAGGGGGCGCCGGCTACACCTTC,CASSPLAGGAGYTF
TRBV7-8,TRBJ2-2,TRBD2,TGTGCCAGCAGCTTAGGGACTAGCGGGAGGATAATTAACACCGGGGAGCTGTTTTTT,CASSLGTSGRIINTGELFF
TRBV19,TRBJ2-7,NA,TGTGCCAGTAGCATGACACAGACCTACGAGCAGTACTTC,CASSMTQTYEQYF
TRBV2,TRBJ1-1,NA,TGTGCCAGCATCGTGGAGGGGGTCGCGAACACTGAAGCTTTCTTT,CASIVEGVANTEAFF
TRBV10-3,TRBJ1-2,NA,TGTGCCATCAGGACAGCCCCTAACTATGGCTACACCTTC,CAIRTAPNYGYTF
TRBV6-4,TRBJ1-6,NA,TGTGCCAGCAGTGAAGGGACCAATTCACCCCTCCACTTT,CASSEGTNSPLHF
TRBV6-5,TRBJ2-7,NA,TGTGCCAGCAGGGACACCCTCACCTACGAGCAGTACTTC,CASRDTLTYEQYF
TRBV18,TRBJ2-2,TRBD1,TGTGCCAGCTCGGCCGCAGGGGGCGCGGTCACCGGGGAGCTGTTTTTT,CASSAAGGAVTGELFF